This T cell receptor (beta chain) is drawn from a study of beta chain features in type 1 diabetes. V lost 4 bases, J lost 6 bases, and 5 bases stayed unmatched. Germline V gene data show CDR1 as LGHNA and CDR2 as YSLEER. The CDR3 loop spans 14 amino acids. This clone was detected only once. The whole isolated RNA underwent reverse transcription, so sequencing captured expressed TCRB transcripts. Data came from immunoSEQ multiplex PCR; TCRdb stores just in-frame clones and leaves some out. Of 900,000 or so clones listed, roughly a sixth were seen once; the top ten hold 0.02% to 0.03%. The sample taken for sequencing was naive CD4+ T cells from blood. The chain joins TRBV4-3 to TRBJ2-1; 8 nucleotides agree with TRBD1. The clonotype was recovered from a woman aged 18-30 years in good health. The DNA of the CDR3 is TGCGCCAGCAGCCGCCTGACAGGGGCCAATGAGCAGTTCTTC. Protein sequence: CASSRLTGANEQFF.